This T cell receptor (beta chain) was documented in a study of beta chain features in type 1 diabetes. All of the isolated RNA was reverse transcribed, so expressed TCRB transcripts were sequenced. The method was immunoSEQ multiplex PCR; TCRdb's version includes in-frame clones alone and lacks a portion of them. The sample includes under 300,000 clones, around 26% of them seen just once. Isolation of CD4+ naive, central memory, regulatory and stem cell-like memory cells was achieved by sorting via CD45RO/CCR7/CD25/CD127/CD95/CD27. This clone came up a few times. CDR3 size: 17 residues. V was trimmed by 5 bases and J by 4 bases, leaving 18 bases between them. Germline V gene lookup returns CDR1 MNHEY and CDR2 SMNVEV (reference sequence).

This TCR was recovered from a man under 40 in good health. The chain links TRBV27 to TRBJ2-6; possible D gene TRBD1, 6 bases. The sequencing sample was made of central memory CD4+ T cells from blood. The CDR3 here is CASSKVLAGVGANVLTF. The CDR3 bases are TGTGCCAGCAGTAAGGTGTTGGCAGGGGTCGGGGCCAACGTCCTGACTTTC.